These 11 T cell receptor beta chains share one sample of origin, sequenced in a study of identical twins. From the 5' RACE reads, TCRdb called clonotypes with MiXCR, one entry per CDR3 protein. The data hold approximately 700,000 distinct CDR3 sequences, with approximately 18% observed a single time. These data are also associated with another study on T cells expressing NK-cell markers.

The sequencing input was PBMCs. The receptors come from a woman aged 18 to 35 in good health.

This clonotype was seen a handful of times. The gene calls are TRBV30 and TRBJ2-1, with D possibly being TRBD1 (5 bases). The CDR3 runs 12 residues. Trimming removed 0 bases at V and 7 bases at J, with 7 bases between. Germline CDR1 is GTSNPN and CDR2 is SVGIG (reference sequence). The DNA for the CDR3 is TGTGCCTGGAGTGTGCAGGGTAATGAGCAGTTCTTC. This sequence encodes CAWSVQGNEQFF.

The chain links TRBV29-1 to TRBJ1-1; TRBD1 might be the D (6 bases). The CDR3 consists of 13 residues. The V and J ends lost 6 bases and 1 base respectively, with 12 bases between them. CDR1 and CDR2 from the germline V gene are SQVTM and ANQGSEA. The CDR3 here is CSVPGTRNTEAFF. The CDR3 DNA is TGCAGCGTCCCAGGGACACGGAACACTGAAGCTTTCTTT.

This chain connects TRBV10-3 to TRBJ2-7; the D gene could be TRBD1 or TRBD2 (5 bases each). Germline V CDR1 and CDR2: ENHRY, SYGVKD. Trimming removed 6 bases from V and 5 bases from J, with 23 bases in between. The CDR3 runs 16 residues. DNA of the CDR3: TGTGCCATCAGCTCCCCTTCGGGGAGCGGCAGGGACGAGCAGTACTTC. Amino acids: CAISSPSGSGRDEQYF.

This chain connects TRBV6-5 to TRBJ2-6, with D possibly TRBD2 on 6 matching bases. Trimming shortened V by 0 bases and J by 0 bases, and 15 bases separated the two germline ends. CDR1 is MNHEY and CDR2 is SVGAGI in the germline V gene. The CDR3 length is 19 residues. The CDR3 protein is CASSYSGGAGTSGANVLTF. The CDR3 DNA reads TGTGCCAGCAGTTACTCTGGAGGGGCTGGTACCTCTGGGGCCAACGTCCTGACTTTC.

This clonotype was observed a handful of times. The V gene is TRBV5-1, the J gene TRBJ2-5; D ambiguous. This CDR3 contains 10 residues. CDR1 is SGHRS and CDR2 is YFSETQ in the germline V gene. V was shortened by 8 bases and J by 5 bases, with 7 bases between the two germline ends. The CDR3 reads CASHTETQYF. The CDR3 DNA is TGCGCCAGTCATACGGAGACCCAGTACTTC.

This clonotype was counted a few times. The CDR3 ends on some other residue instead of the conserved phenylalanine or tryptophan, so this is likely a read error. The V call is TRBV5-1, the J call TRBJ1-2, with 11 positions matching TRBD1. Germline V CDR1 and CDR2: SGHRS, YFSETQ. This CDR3 comprises 14 residues. The V and J ends lost 4 bases and 8 bases, in that order; junction bases with no gene match: 7. In DNA form, the CDR3 reads TGCGCCAGCAGCCTCGGGACAGGGGGACTAGGCTACACCGTC. This gives the protein CASSLGTGGLGYTV.

The rearrangement uses TRBV4-3 and TRBJ2-3; no clear D. This CDR3 is built from 15 residues. Deletions cut 0 bases from V and 6 bases from J, with 13 bases between. Germline CDR1 and CDR2: LGHNA and YSLEER. In nucleotides, the CDR3 is TGCGCCAGCAGCCAAGAAGGCTACCTCGCGGATACGCAGTATTTT. Protein product: CASSQEGYLADTQYF.

V is TRBV12-3 or TRBV12-4 and J is TRBJ2-4; no firm D call. V lost 6 bases, J lost 6 bases, and 12 bases lay in between. The CDR3 is made up of 13 amino acids. CDR3 region: CASRPRLRNIQYF. CDR3 DNA: TGTGCCAGCAGGCCAAGATTGCGAAACATTCAGTACTTC.

V usage is TRBV6-5 and J usage is TRBJ1-2; D perhaps matches TRBD1 (5 bases). V lost 0 bases and J 5 bases, leaving 13 bases between the germline ends. The CDR3 is 15 residues long. Germline CDR1 reads MNHEY; CDR2 reads SVGAGI. The CDR3 bases are TGTGCCAGCAGTTACTCGGTCGGGACGGAGTATGGCTACACCTTC. Translation gives CASSYSVGTEYGYTF.

This clonotype was detected only a few times. The rearrangement uses TRBV9 and TRBJ2-5; TRBD2 aligns across 16 bases. With 0 bases clipped from V and 1 base from J, the junction kept 6 bases outside the gene matches. CDR1 is SGDLS and CDR2 is YYNGEE in the germline V gene. The CDR3 spans 19 residues. The CDR3 sequence is CASSVGGTSGGVVQETQYF. The CDR3 nucleotides read TGTGCCAGCAGCGTAGGAGGGACTAGCGGGGGGGTGGTCCAAGAGACCCAGTACTTC.

There are many counts of this clonotype. The genes are TRBV20-1 and TRBJ1-2; no reliable D call. CDR1 is DFQATT, CDR2 SNEGSKA, per germline (reference sequence). V was cut by 3 bases and J by 4 bases, with 0 bases left in between. This CDR3 has 9 residues. CDR3 loop: CSASYGYTF. The CDR3 bases are TGCAGTGCTAGCTATGGCTACACCTTC.